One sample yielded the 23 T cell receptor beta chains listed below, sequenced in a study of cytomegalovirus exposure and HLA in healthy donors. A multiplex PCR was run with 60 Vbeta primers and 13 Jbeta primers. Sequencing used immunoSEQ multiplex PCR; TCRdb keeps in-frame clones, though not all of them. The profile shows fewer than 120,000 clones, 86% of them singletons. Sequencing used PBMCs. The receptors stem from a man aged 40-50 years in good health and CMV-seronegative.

This CDR3 is CASSLTQGSYEQYF. Here the CDR3 DNA reads TGCGCCAGCAGCTTGACCCAGGGGTCCTACGAGCAGTACTTC. This chain uses TRBV5-1 with TRBJ2-7; D might be TRBD1 (6 bases). The germline V and J ends were trimmed by 1 base and 1 base, with 9 bases remaining between them. CDR1 and CDR2 (germline): SGHRS, YFSETQ. The CDR3 is 14 amino acids. The full variable domain, with the rest looked up from reference TRBV5-1 and TRBJ2-7, is KAGVTQTPRYLIKTRGQQVTLSCSPISGHRSVSWYQQTPGQGLQFLFEYFSETQRNKGNFPGRFSGRQFSNSRSEMNVSTLELGDSALYLCASSLTQGSYEQYFGPGTRLTVT.

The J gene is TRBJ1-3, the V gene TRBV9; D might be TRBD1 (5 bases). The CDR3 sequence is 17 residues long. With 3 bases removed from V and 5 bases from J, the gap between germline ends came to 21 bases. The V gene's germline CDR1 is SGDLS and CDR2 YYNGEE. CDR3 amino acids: CASSARSSGRNRNTIYF. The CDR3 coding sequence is TGTGCCAGCAGCGCTCGATCGTCAGGGCGAAATAGAAACACCATATATTTT.

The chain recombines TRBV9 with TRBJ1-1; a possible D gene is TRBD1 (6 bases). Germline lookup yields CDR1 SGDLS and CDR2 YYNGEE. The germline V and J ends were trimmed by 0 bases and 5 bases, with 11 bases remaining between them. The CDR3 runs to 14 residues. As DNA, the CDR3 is TGTGCCAGCAGCGTAGAAACAGGGCAGACTGAAGCTTTCTTT. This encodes CASSVETGQTEAFF. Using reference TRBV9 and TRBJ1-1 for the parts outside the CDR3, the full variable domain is DSGVTQTPKHLITATGQRVTLRCSPRSGDLSVYWYQQSLDQGLQFLIQYYNGEERAKGNILERFSAQQFPDLHSELNLSSLELGDSALYFCASSVETGQTEAFFGQGTRLTVV.

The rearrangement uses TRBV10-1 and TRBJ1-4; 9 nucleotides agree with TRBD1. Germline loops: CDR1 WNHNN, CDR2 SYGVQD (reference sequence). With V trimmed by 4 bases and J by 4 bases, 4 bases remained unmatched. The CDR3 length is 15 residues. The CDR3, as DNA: TGCGCCAGCAGTGCCTCGGGACAGGGTAATGAAAAACTGTTTTTT. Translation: CASSASGQGNEKLFF.

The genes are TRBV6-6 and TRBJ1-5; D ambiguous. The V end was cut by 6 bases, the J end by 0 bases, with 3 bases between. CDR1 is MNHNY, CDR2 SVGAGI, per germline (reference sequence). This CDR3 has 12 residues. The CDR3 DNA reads TGTGCCAGCAGGTATAGCAATCAGCCCCAGCATTTT. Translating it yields CASRYSNQPQHF.

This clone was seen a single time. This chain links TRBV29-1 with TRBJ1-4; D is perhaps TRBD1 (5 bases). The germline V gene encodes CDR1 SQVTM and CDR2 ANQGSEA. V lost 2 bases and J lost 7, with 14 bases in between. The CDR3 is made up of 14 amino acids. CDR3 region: CSVELAAGGEKLFF. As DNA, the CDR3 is TGCAGCGTTGAACTCGCAGCCGGGGGTGAAAAACTGTTTTTT. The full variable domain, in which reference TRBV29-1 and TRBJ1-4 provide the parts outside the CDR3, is SAVISQKPSRDICQRGTSLTIQCQVDSQVTMMFWYRQQPGQSLTLIATANQGSEATYESGFVIDKFPISRPNLTFSTLTVSNMSPEDSSIYLCSVELAAGGEKLFFGSGTQLSVL.

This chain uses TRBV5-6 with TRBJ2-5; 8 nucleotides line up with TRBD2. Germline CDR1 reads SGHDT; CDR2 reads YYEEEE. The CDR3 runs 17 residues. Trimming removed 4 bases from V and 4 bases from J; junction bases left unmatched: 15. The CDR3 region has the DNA TGTGCCAGCAGCCCCACTTCGGGGGGGCCCCGCGGAGAGACCCAGTACTTC. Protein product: CASSPTSGGPRGETQYF.

CDR3 amino acids: CASSLDRWNQPQHF. The CDR3 nucleotides are TGTGCCAGCAGCCTTGACAGGTGGAATCAGCCCCAGCATTTT. The gene calls are TRBV11-2 and TRBJ1-5; the D gene is possibly TRBD1 (6 bases). The V end lost 5 bases, the J end lost 4 bases, and 12 bases lay between the germline ends. Germline V gene sequence: CDR1 SGHAT, CDR2 FQNNGV. The CDR3 runs 14 residues.

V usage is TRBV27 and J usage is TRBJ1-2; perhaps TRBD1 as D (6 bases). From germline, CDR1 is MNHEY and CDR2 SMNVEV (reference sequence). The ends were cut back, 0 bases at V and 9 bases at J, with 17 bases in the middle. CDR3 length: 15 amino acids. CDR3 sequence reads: CASSLSTTGRASYTF. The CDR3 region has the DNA TGTGCCAGCAGTTTATCCACAACAGGGCGAGCGAGCTACACCTTC.

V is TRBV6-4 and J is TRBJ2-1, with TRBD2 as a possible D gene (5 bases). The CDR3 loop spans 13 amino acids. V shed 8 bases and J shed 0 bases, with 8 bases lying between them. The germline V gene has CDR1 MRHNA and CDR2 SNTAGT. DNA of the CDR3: TGTGCCAGCGCCCGGGGCTCCTACAATGAGCAGTTCTTC. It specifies CASARGSYNEQFF.

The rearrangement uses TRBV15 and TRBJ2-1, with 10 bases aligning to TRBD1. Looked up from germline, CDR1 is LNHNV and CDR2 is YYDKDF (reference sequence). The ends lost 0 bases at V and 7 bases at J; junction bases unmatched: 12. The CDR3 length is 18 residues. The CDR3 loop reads CATSRDYPVRDRGNEQFF. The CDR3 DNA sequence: TGTGCCACCAGCAGAGATTACCCCGTGCGGGACAGGGGTAATGAGCAGTTCTTC.

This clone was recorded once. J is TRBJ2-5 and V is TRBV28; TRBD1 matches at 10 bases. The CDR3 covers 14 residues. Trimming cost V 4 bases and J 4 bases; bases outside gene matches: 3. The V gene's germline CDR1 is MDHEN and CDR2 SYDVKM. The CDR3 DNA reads TGTGCCAGCAGTTCAGGGACAGGGGCAGAGACCCAGTACTTC. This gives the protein CASSSGTGAETQYF.

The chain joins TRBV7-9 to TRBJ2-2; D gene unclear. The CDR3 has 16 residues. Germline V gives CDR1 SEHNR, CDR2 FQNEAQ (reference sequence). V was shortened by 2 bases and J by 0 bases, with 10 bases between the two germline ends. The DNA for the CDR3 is TGTGCCAGCAGCTTAACAGCCACAGCGAACACCGGGGAGCTGTTTTTT. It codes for CASSLTATANTGELFF.

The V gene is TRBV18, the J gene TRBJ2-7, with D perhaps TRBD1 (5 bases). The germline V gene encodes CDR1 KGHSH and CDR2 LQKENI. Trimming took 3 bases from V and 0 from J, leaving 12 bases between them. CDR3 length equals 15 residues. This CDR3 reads CASSPGPGPSYEQYF. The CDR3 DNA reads TGTGCCAGCTCACCGGGGCCAGGGCCCTCCTACGAGCAGTACTTC.

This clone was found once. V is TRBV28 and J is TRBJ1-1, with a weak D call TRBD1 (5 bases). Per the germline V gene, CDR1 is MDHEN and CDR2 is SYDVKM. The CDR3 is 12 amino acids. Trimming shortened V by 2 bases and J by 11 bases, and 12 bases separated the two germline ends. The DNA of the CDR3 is TGTGCCAGCAGTTTACGGCAGGGAGGGGCTTTCTTT. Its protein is CASSLRQGGAFF.

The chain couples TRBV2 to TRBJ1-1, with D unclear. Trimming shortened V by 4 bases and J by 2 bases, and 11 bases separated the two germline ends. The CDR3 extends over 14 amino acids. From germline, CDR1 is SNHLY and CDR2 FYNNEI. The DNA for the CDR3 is TGTGCCAGCAGTGTTTTAGAGGGAAACACTGAAGCTTTCTTT. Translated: CASSVLEGNTEAFF.

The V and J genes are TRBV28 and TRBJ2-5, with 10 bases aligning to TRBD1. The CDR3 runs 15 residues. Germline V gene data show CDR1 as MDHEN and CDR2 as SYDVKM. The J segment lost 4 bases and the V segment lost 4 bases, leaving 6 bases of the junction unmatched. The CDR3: CASSSPGQGLETQYF. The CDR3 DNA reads TGTGCCAGCAGTTCCCCGGGACAGGGGCTAGAGACCCAGTACTTC. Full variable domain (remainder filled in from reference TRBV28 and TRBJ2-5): DVKVTQSSRYLVKRTGEKVFLECVQDMDHENMFWYRQDPGLGLRLIYFSYDVKMKEKGDIPEGYSVSREKKERFSLILESASTNQTSMYLCASSSPGQGLETQYFGPGTRLLVL.

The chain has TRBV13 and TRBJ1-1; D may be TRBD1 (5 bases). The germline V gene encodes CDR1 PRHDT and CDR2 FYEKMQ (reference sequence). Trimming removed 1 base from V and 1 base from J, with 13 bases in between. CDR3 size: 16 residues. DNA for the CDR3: TGTGCCAGCAGCTTAGTCCCGGACAAGACGAACACTGAAGCTTTCTTT. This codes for CASSLVPDKTNTEAFF.

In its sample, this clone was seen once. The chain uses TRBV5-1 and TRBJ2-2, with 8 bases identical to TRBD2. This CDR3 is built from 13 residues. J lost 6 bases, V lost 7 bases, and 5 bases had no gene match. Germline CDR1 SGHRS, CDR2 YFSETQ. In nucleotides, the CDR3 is TGCGCCAGCGGAGCGGGGGAAGCCGGGGAGCTGTTTTTT. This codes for CASGAGEAGELFF.

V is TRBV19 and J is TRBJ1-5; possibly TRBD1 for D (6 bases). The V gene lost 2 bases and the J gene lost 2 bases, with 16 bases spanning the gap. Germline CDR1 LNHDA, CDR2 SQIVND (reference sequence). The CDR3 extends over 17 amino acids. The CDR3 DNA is TGTGCCAGTAGTATATTGCCAGGGGAGTTGGGCAATCAGCCCCAGCATTTT. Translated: CASSILPGELGNQPQHF.

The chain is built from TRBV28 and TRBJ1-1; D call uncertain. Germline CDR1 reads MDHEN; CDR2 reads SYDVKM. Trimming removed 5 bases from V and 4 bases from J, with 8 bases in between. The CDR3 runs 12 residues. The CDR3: CASSLSSTEAFF. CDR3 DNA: TGTGCCAGCAGTCTGAGTAGCACTGAAGCTTTCTTT.

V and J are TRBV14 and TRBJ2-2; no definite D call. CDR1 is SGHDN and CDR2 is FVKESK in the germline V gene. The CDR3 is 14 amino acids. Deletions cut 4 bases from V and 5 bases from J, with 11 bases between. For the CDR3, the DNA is TGTGCCAGCAGCCTCAATACAGATACCGGGGAGCTGTTTTTT. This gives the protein CASSLNTDTGELFF.

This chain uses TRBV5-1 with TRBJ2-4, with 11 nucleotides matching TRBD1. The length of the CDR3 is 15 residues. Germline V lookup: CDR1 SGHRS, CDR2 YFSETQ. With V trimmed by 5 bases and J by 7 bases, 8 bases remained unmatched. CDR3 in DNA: TGCGCCAGCAGGTCGGACAGGGGGCCGGGGAACATTCAGTACTTC. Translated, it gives CASRSDRGPGNIQYF.